Sequencing of this T cell receptor beta chain was carried out in a study of graft-versus-host responses after intestinal transplantation (dated by TCRdb to the early 2020s). As for the study more broadly: Multivisceral, liver-intestinal, or isolated intestinal transplants were received by the recipients. Samples from a few later patients were sequenced in-house on an Illumina MiSeq with MiXCR processing rather than by the commercial service. Anti-thymocyte globulin induction was given to all recipients, followed by maintenance tacrolimus and steroids for two to three years. Alloreactive clones were identified by sequencing pre-transplant mixed lymphocyte reaction products and comparing them with unstimulated pre-transplant donor and recipient T cells. A peak of at least 4% donor T cells among recipient peripheral blood mononuclear cells was the definition used for donor T cell macrochimerism. The cohort enrolled about two dozen intestinal transplant recipients including one retransplant, and a few patients lacking pretransplant specimens were excluded. After intestinal transplantation, graft-versus-host and host-versus-graft alloreactive T cell clones were followed in the graft, circulation and bone marrow using bulk TCR-beta CDR3 sequencing. The study at large found these results: GvH clones were detected in recipient bone marrow, and some of these GvH clones were observed earlier in ileal mucosa or blood, consistent with an intestinal mucosal origin. Peak levels of circulating GvH clones were associated with declines in HvG clones early after transplant. Conclusions were limited by the relatively low number and heterogeneity of intestinal transplant patients. Patients with donor T cell macrochimerism had high GvH to HvG T cell clonal ratios in their allografts.

About this clone itself: Its antigen is unknown. No much larger clonotype is one base removed from it; base qualities were not supplied.

Taken from the germline V gene, the CDR1 and CDR2 loops are MDHEN and SYDVKM. The CDR3 numbers 13 residues from cysteine through phenylalanine. Only the CDR3 region is kept as DNA, spanning 39 bases read in frame from base 1. Trimming takes 3 bases from V and 4 bases from J, and the germline ends sit 10 bases apart. The time point label here, explained by the study, means: cells obtained before transplantation from donor or recipient. CD3+CD4+ and CD3+CD8+ populations were FACS-sorted from unstimulated pre-transplant donor and recipient cells taken from spleen or lymph nodes. Library generation was performed with the immunoSEQ multiplex PCR assay. For most patients, genomic DNA was isolated with the Qiagen DNeasy Blood and Tissue Kit and sent frozen to Adaptive Biotechnologies for TCR sequencing. Adaptive Biotechnologies carried out high-throughput TCR-beta CDR3 sequencing of genomic DNA for most patients. The study's own analysis went as follows. Adaptive's ImmunoSEQ software was the source of the TCR sequencing data for 15 to 20 patients, while a few other patients were processed with MiXCR and VDJtools. To correct CD4 versus CD8 sorting errors, sequences present in both subsets at a frequency ratio below 5:1 were removed. Because the origin of CDR3 nucleotide sequences shared between donor and recipient could not be assigned, those sequences were removed. Alloreactive clones required at least 2-fold expansion over unstimulated cells and minimum CFSE-low frequency of 0.002% (template counts) or 0.001% (read counts). Clones were considered mappable if detected in sequenced pre-transplant spleen, lymph node, or MLR CFSE-low populations of the donor or recipient. Cumulative frequency of alloreactive clones was calculated as a percentage of all sequences weighted by copy number. What TCRdb holds here is the immuneACCESS table cut down to in-frame rearrangements. Part of the clones is not present; checked against another copy, under half of the missing clones reflect an unresolved V gene, and the others are unexplained. The V and J calls and clone size come from that table; D and trimming were worked out from the DNA. The table for this sample lists around 97,000 clones; around 92% of them were counted only once. The top ten clones comprise approximately 0.18% of the sample.

Sequences were derived from unstimulated CD4+ T cells sorted from spleen or lymph node cells, sampled before transplant. This TCR was recovered from a human donor who was the organ donor for an intestinal transplant. Recombination connected TRBV28 to TRBJ2-7, with an unclear D gene assignment. Here is the DNA: TGTGCCAGCAGTTTCCCGCAGTTATACGAGCAGTACTTC. This is translated as CASSFPQLYEQYF. The CDR3, completed at both ends by the reference TRBV28 and TRBJ2-7 genes, gives the full variable domain DVKVTQSSRYLVKRTGEKVFLECVQDMDHENMFWYRQDPGLGLRLIYFSYDVKMKEKGDIPEGYSVSREKKERFSLILESASTNQTSMYLCASSFPQLYEQYFGPGTRLTVT.